A selection of T cell receptor beta chains follows, all from one sample in a study of T cell responses to AZD1222 COVID-19 vaccine. Measured with immunoSEQ multiplex PCR; TCRdb has only the in-frame clones, and not every one. This table has roughly 150,000 clones, 85% to 90% appearing once. The input for sequencing was peripheral blood, taken 28 days after the second AZD1222 dose. All receptors come from an adult who received the AZD1222 COVID-19 vaccine. Each CDR3 is given with its conserved first and last residue. The D gene is left open where the match is weak. For some rows the clone size is stated as once, few or many, or as a class when expanded; others skip it.

CDR3,DNA,D,size,V,J
CASSRDRVLAQPQHF,TGTGCCAGCAGTCGGGACAGGGTTTTAGCTCAGCCCCAGCATTTT,TRBD1,.,TRBV7-8,TRBJ1-5
CASSPRAGLAGDNEQFF,TGTGCCAGCAGCCCTCGGGCGGGACTAGCGGGAGACAATGAGCAGTTCTTC,TRBD2,once,TRBV14,TRBJ2-1
CASSQGTSVFYEQYF,TGTGCCAGCAGCCAGGGGACTAGCGTCTTCTACGAGCAGTACTTC,TRBD2,.,TRBV3-1/TRBV3-2,TRBJ2-7
CASSLAGVDNEQFF,TGTGCCAGCAGCTTAGCTGGGGTCGACAATGAGCAGTTCTTC,.,.,TRBV7-6,TRBJ2-1
CASSQFLAGELFF,TGTGCCAGCAGCCAATTTCTAGCCGGGGAGCTGTTTTTT,.,.,TRBV14,TRBJ2-2
CSAARLARNEQFF,TGCAGCGCTGCCAGACTAGCGCGGAATGAGCAGTTCTTC,TRBD2,.,TRBV29-1,TRBJ2-1
CASSPSGQNYEQYF,TGTGCCAGCAGCCCCAGCGGGCAAAACTACGAGCAGTACTTC,.,.,TRBV7-9,TRBJ2-7
CASSLDYGYTF,TGTGCCAGCAGCTTAGACTATGGCTACACCTTC,.,few,TRBV11-2,TRBJ1-2
CASSQNLTGQYNYGYTF,TGTGCCAGCAGCCAGAACCTCACGGGCCAGTATAACTATGGCTACACCTTC,.,.,TRBV11-3,TRBJ1-2
CASRRGAGEYEQYF,TGTGCCAGCAGACGGGGGGCGGGAGAGTACGAGCAGTACTTC,.,.,TRBV6-5,TRBJ2-7
CASSQLIEQGADEKLFF,TGTGCCAGCTCACAGCTTATTGAACAGGGGGCGGACGAAAAACTGTTTTTT,TRBD1,.,TRBV18,TRBJ1-4
CASLTAPFMNTEAFF,TGTGCCAGCCTGACAGCTCCCTTTATGAACACTGAAGCTTTCTTT,.,.,TRBV6-5,TRBJ1-1
CASSQKGFGTEHGYTF,TGCGCCAGCAGCCAAAAAGGGTTCGGGACAGAACATGGCTACACCTTC,TRBD1,.,TRBV4-1,TRBJ1-2
CATGTGNTIYF,TGTGCCACCGGGACAGGGAACACCATATATTTT,TRBD1,.,TRBV6-5,TRBJ1-3
CASWETGQGAFTSGRVYNEQFF,TGTGCCAGCTGGGAGACGGGACAGGGGGCCTTCACTAGCGGGAGGGTCTACAATGAGCAGTTCTTC,.,.,TRBV28,TRBJ2-1
CASTGGAGRGQYF,TGTGCCAGCACCGGGGGGGCGGGACGGGGCCAGTACTTC,TRBD2,.,TRBV11-2,TRBJ2-5
CASSSTSGSPFF,TGTGCCAGCAGTTCAACTAGCGGGAGTCCATTCTTC,TRBD2,once,TRBV6-2/TRBV6-3,TRBJ2-1
CSARRDGTDTQYF,TGCAGCGCCCGACGGGACGGCACAGATACGCAGTATTTT,.,.,TRBV29-1,TRBJ2-3
CASSFIGANVLTF,TGTGCCAGCAGTTTTATTGGGGCCAACGTCCTGACTTTC,.,.,TRBV27,TRBJ2-6
CASSLGVAAPWVF,TGCGCCAGCAGCTTGGGCGTAGCGGCCCCGTGGGTCTTC,.,.,TRBV5-1,TRBJ2-1
CASSLRTGDDEQYF,TGTGCCAGCAGCCTCCGGACAGGGGACGACGAGCAGTACTTC,TRBD1,.,TRBV3-1/TRBV3-2,TRBJ2-7
CASSWTLLREGYEQFF,TGCGCCAGCAGCTGGACCCTCCTGCGGGAGGGCTATGAGCAGTTCTTC,TRBD2,.,TRBV5-1,TRBJ2-1
CASSILADLRSYNEQFF,TGTGCCAGTAGTATTCTAGCGGACCTGCGCTCCTACAATGAGCAGTTCTTC,TRBD2,.,TRBV19,TRBJ2-1
CASSDGGPSYEQYF,TGTGCCAGCAGTGATGGCGGACCCTCCTACGAGCAGTACTTC,.,.,TRBV2,TRBJ2-7
CASMLSGRARGTGELFF,TGTGCCAGCATGTTGAGCGGGAGGGCCCGGGGCACCGGGGAGCTGTTTTTT,TRBD2,.,TRBV11-2,TRBJ2-2
CASSPGTSNTGELFF,TGTGCCAGCAGCCCCGGGACATCGAACACCGGGGAGCTGTTTTTT,.,.,TRBV11-2,TRBJ2-2
CATSRDKKIAGPYEQYF,TGTGCCACCAGCAGAGATAAGAAGATAGCGGGACCGTACGAGCAGTACTTC,TRBD2,.,TRBV15,TRBJ2-7
CASSRTGGAGDGYTF,TGTGCCAGCAGTCGTACAGGGGGCGCGGGGGATGGCTACACCTTC,TRBD1,few,TRBV28,TRBJ1-2
CASSQGQGANEQFF,TGTGCCAGCAGCCAAGGACAGGGCGCTAATGAGCAGTTCTTC,TRBD1,.,TRBV7-3,TRBJ2-1
CASSPGGVNTEAFF,TGCGCCAGCAGCCCCGGGGGAGTGAACACTGAAGCTTTCTTT,.,.,TRBV4-1,TRBJ1-1
CATSGTGTYSNQPQHF,TGTGCCACCAGTGGTACAGGGACGTATAGCAATCAGCCCCAGCATTTT,.,.,TRBV24-1,TRBJ1-5
CASSQQPGLAGVYEQYF,TGCGCCAGCAGCCAACAACCCGGACTAGCGGGAGTCTACGAGCAGTACTTC,TRBD2,.,TRBV4-3,TRBJ2-7
CASSLRAEAFF,TGTGCCAGCAGTTTGAGGGCTGAAGCTTTCTTT,.,.,TRBV28,TRBJ1-1
CSASGTGGSGANVLTF,TGCAGTGCTAGTGGGACAGGGGGCTCTGGGGCCAACGTCCTGACTTTC,TRBD1,.,TRBV20-1,TRBJ2-6
CASSEFGRVPGNTIYF,TGTGCCAGCAGCGAATTCGGCAGGGTCCCTGGAAACACCATATATTTT,.,.,TRBV7-2,TRBJ1-3
CATVPGQFGEKLFF,TGTGCCACCGTCCCGGGACAGTTTGGGGAAAAACTGTTTTTT,TRBD1,once,TRBV28,TRBJ1-4
CASSFRPRNEQFF,TGTGCCAGCAGCTTTAGGCCTAGAAATGAGCAGTTCTTC,.,.,TRBV7-3,TRBJ2-1
CASSDSQRRMNTEAFF,TGTGCCAGCAGTGATTCACAGAGGAGAATGAACACTGAAGCTTTCTTT,.,.,TRBV6-1,TRBJ1-1
CASSRRDRGYEQYF,TGTGCCAGCTCACGACGGGACAGGGGTTACGAGCAGTACTTC,TRBD1,.,TRBV18,TRBJ2-7
CASSYSLQGLQPQHF,TGTGCCAGCAGTTACTCGCTACAGGGCCTTCAGCCCCAGCATTTT,.,few,TRBV6-2/TRBV6-3,TRBJ1-5
CATSDSVPAGELFF,TGTGCCACCAGTGATTCGGTTCCGGCCGGGGAGCTGTTTTTT,.,.,TRBV24-1,TRBJ2-2
CASSGVPGLAGGLLAKNIQYF,TGCGCCAGCAGCGGGGTTCCGGGACTAGCGGGAGGATTACTAGCCAAAAACATTCAGTACTTC,TRBD2,.,TRBV5-1,TRBJ2-4
CASSLTGAPYEQYF,TGTGCCAGCAGCTTGACAGGGGCTCCCTACGAGCAGTACTTC,TRBD1,.,TRBV5-4,TRBJ2-7
CASSFVQGPNEKLFF,TGTGCCAGCAGCTTCGTACAAGGGCCTAATGAAAAACTGTTTTTT,.,.,TRBV7-9,TRBJ1-4
CASSPYREGYTF,TGTGCCAGCTCACCATACAGGGAAGGCTACACCTTC,.,.,TRBV18,TRBJ1-2
CATLGREEYEQYF,TGTGCCACCCTGGGGCGGGAAGAGTACGAGCAGTACTTC,.,.,TRBV10-3,TRBJ2-7
CASSLDGTGAEQYF,TGTGCCAGCAGCTTGGACGGGACAGGGGCCGAGCAGTACTTC,TRBD1,.,TRBV7-9,TRBJ2-7
CASSPIYGGPNNEQFF,TGTGCCAGCAGCCCAATCTACGGCGGGCCTAACAATGAGCAGTTCTTC,.,many,TRBV7-8,TRBJ2-1
CASSRGQDSYEQYF,TGTGCCAGTAGTAGGGGACAGGATTCCTACGAGCAGTACTTC,TRBD1,.,TRBV19,TRBJ2-7
CASSSPGGASYNEQFF,TGTGCCAGCAGTTCCCCCGGGGGGGCAAGTTACAATGAGCAGTTCTTC,TRBD2,.,TRBV28,TRBJ2-1
CASSPGGLQPQHF,TGTGCCAGCAGCCCGGGAGGGCTCCAGCCCCAGCATTTT,.,.,TRBV6-2/TRBV6-3,TRBJ1-5
CATSRPDRSYGYTF,TGTGCCACCAGCAGACCAGACAGATCCTATGGCTACACCTTC,.,.,TRBV15,TRBJ1-2
CASRPIRTGRRHNEQFF,TGTGCAAGTCGCCCCATCCGGACAGGCCGGCGGCACAATGAGCAGTTCTTC,.,once,TRBV12-2,TRBJ2-1
CATAENTEAFF,TGTGCCACCGCAGAGAACACTGAAGCTTTCTTT,.,.,TRBV28,TRBJ1-1